The following is a TCR beta chain sequence with its context. The antigen remains unidentified. Deletions cut 4 bases from V and 7 bases from J, with 16 bases between. The CDR3 consists of 15 residues. CDR1 and CDR2 from the germline V gene are ENHRY and SYGVKD. One entry per CDR3 protein, called by TCRdb with MiXCR from the 5' RACE reads. Of 150,000 or so distinct CDR3 sequences listed, roughly 30% are singletons. This sample was taken from a study of CD8 T cells in ankylosing spondylitis. Overall study findings and caveats: In ankylosing spondylitis blood, a motif of roughly 8 highly homologous TCR beta variants appeared characteristic.

The gene calls are TRBV10-3 and TRBJ1-4; D might be TRBD1 (5 bases). The sequencing input was synovial fluid, either unsorted or a sorted T cell fraction (not recorded which). The receptor was isolated from a male donor with ankylosing spondylitis. In DNA, the CDR3 is TGTGCCATCAGTGCGAACGCAGGGTCTACTGAAAAACTGTTTTTT. As protein: CAISANAGSTEKLFF.